The 27 T cell receptor beta chains presented below share a single source sample, sequenced in a study of CD8 T cells in ankylosing spondylitis. TCRdb ran MiXCR on the 5' RACE reads and lists one entry per CDR3 protein. The top ten clones hold around 4.9% of a sample with under 250,000 distinct CDR3 sequences, 7% to 10% of them seen once. What was sequenced was blood, either unsorted or a sorted T cell fraction (not recorded which). The receptors were gathered from a female donor with ankylosing spondylitis or in good health (not recorded which).

This chain joins TRBV14 and TRBJ1-2, with 10 bases identical to TRBD1. The CDR3 extends over 15 amino acids. Germline trimming cut 4 bases from V and 5 bases from J; bases unmatched to any gene: 7. Germline CDR1 is SGHDN and CDR2 is FVKESK. The CDR3 DNA follows: TGTGCCAGCAGCCCCTGGGACAGGGGAGGATATGGCTACACCTTC. This gives the protein CASSPWDRGGYGYTF.

This clonotype was recorded many times. The rearrangement links TRBV13 to TRBJ2-7; D unclear. V lost 0 bases, J lost 2 bases, and 11 bases lay in between. The CDR3 loop spans 15 amino acids. Germline CDR1 PRHDT, CDR2 FYEKMQ (reference sequence). The CDR3 loop is CASSLGLRTAYEQYF. The CDR3 DNA reads TGTGCCAGCAGCTTAGGCCTCCGTACGGCCTACGAGCAGTACTTC.

Turning to this clonotype: This may be a read error, as it is one base from a much larger clone. This CDR3 is missing its conserved last phenylalanine or tryptophan, likely due to a read error. The chain links TRBV7-2 to TRBJ2-1, with TRBD2 matching 10 bases. Germline loops: CDR1 SGHTA, CDR2 FQGNSA. The CDR3 is 16 amino acids. With 5 bases clipped from V and 9 bases from J, the junction kept 13 bases outside the gene matches. Here the CDR3 reads CASSPTSGRAMGEQFS. In DNA, the CDR3 is TGTGCCAGCAGCCCTACCAGCGGGAGGGCCATGGGTGAGCAGTTCTCC.

There are many counts of this clonotype. J is TRBJ1-5 and V is TRBV10-3, with D possibly being TRBD1 (6 bases). Germline lookup yields CDR1 ENHRY and CDR2 SYGVKD. V was clipped by 5 bases and J by 3 bases, with 8 bases between them. The CDR3 is 13 residues long. The CDR3, as DNA: TGTGCCATCAGTCCAGGGGACAATCAGCCCCAGCATTTT. Its translation: CAISPGDNQPQHF.

This clonotype was seen repeatedly, ten times or more. V gene TRBV4-2 combines with J gene TRBJ2-2; D is possibly TRBD1 (6 bases). The CDR3 runs to 14 residues. V was pared by 3 bases and J by 5 bases, with 10 bases between. CDR1 and CDR2 (germline): LGHNA, YNFKEQ. The CDR3 sequence is CASSQTQGTGELFF. The CDR3 nucleotides read TGTGCCAGCAGCCAGACCCAGGGGACCGGGGAGCTGTTTTTT.

The chain links TRBV5-1 to TRBJ2-7; TRBD2 matches at 12 bases. Germline V gene data show CDR1 as SGHRS and CDR2 as YFSETQ. Trimming at V came to 4 bases and at J to 6 bases, leaving 5 bases not matched to a gene. The CDR3 is made up of 14 amino acids. The chain's CDR3 is CASSPTSGSLEQYF. DNA for the CDR3: TGCGCCAGCAGCCCGACTAGCGGGAGTCTCGAGCAGTACTTC.

This clonotype was seen repeatedly, ten times or more. CDR3 loop: CATSPPWSYEQYF. The CDR3 DNA reads as TGTGCCACCAGCCCCCCCTGGTCCTACGAGCAGTACTTC. This chain uses TRBV15 with TRBJ2-7; D remains ambiguous. The V end lost 5 bases, the J end lost 1 base, and 9 bases lay between the germline ends. CDR1 is LNHNV, CDR2 YYDKDF, per germline (reference sequence). This CDR3 comprises 13 residues.

This clonotype has ten or more counts. The DNA for the CDR3 is TGCAGCGTTGAGGGTTCGACTAGCGGAAGCTCCTACGAGCAGTACTTC. It codes for CSVEGSTSGSSYEQYF. This chain connects TRBV29-1 to TRBJ2-7; 9 bases agree with TRBD2. CDR1 is SQVTM and CDR2 is ANQGSEA in the germline V gene. The V segment lost 3 bases and the J segment 0 bases; nucleotides outside the gene matches: 9. CDR3 length equals 16 residues.

Worth noting for this clonotype: A clone one base away is much larger, so this may be a read error. This sequence joins TRBV3-1 and TRBJ1-6; D unclear. Germline CDR1 is LGHDT and CDR2 is YNNKEL (reference sequence). The CDR3 extends over 15 amino acids. This chain's CDR3 is CASNQETSLGSPLHF. In nucleotides, the CDR3 is TGTGCCAGCAACCAAGAAACCTCCTTGGGGTCACCCCTCCACTTT. Full variable domain (remainder filled in from reference TRBV3-1 and TRBJ1-6): DTAVSQTPKYLVTQMGNDKSIKCEQNLGHDTMYWYKQDSKKFLKIMFSYNNKELIINETVPNRFSPKSPDKAHLNLHINSLELGDSAVYFCASNQETSLGSPLHFGNGTRLTVT.

This clonotype has at least ten counts. The rearrangement joins TRBV5-5 to TRBJ2-2; TRBD2 agrees at 7 bases. Per the germline V gene, CDR1 is SGHKS and CDR2 is YYEKEE (reference sequence). This CDR3 spans 14 amino acids. V lost 1 base and J lost 5; bases outside the gene matches: 2. CDR3 DNA: TGTGCCAGCAGCTTGCTGGGGGGGACCGGGGAGCTGTTTTTT. It is translated as CASSLLGGTGELFF.

The sample holds many counts of this clonotype. The chain has TRBV7-2 and TRBJ2-5, with TRBD1 identical over 8 bases. Germline CDR1 and CDR2: SGHTA and FQGNSA. This CDR3 contains 14 residues. The V gene end was trimmed by 1 base and the J gene end by 7 bases; junction bases not matched to a gene: 5. The CDR3 reads CASSLEDRVVTQYF. CDR3 sequence (DNA): TGTGCCAGCAGCTTAGAGGACAGGGTGGTGACCCAGTACTTC.

This clonotype was seen many times. The rearrangement joins TRBV6-2 or TRBV6-3 to TRBJ2-3, with 13 positions matching TRBD2. The CDR3 loop spans 16 amino acids. The V segment lost 4 bases and the J segment 5 bases; nucleotides outside the gene matches: 6. The germline V gene encodes CDR1 MNHEY and CDR2 SVGEGT. The CDR3 DNA is TGTGCCAGCAGTTCCGGGACTAGCGGGATTTTAGATACGCAGTATTTT. This sequence encodes CASSSGTSGILDTQYF.

This clonotype was seen at least ten times. The chain employs TRBV5-1 and TRBJ2-3; D not resolved. Trimming stripped 6 bases from V and 1 base from J, with 6 bases between. This CDR3 region has 12 residues. Germline values: CDR1 SGHRS, CDR2 YFSETQ. The CDR3 DNA reads TGCGCCAGCAACCTAGGCACAGATACGCAGTATTTT. Encoded protein: CASNLGTDTQYF.

This clonotype was observed many times. The gene calls are TRBV5-1 and TRBJ1-2; 10 bases line up with TRBD1. The CDR3 consists of 16 residues. The V and J ends lost 4 bases and 4 bases, in that order; junction bases with no gene match: 10. In germline, CDR1 is SGHRS, CDR2 YFSETQ. Here the CDR3 DNA reads TGCGCCAGCAGCGTGTTGGGACAGGGGACGGGCTATGGCTACACCTTC. It codes for CASSVLGQGTGYGYTF.

This clonotype turned up a few times. The rearrangement uses TRBV28 and TRBJ2-1; tentatively, D is TRBD1 or TRBD2 (5 bases each). The CDR3 loop spans 15 amino acids. Trimming left V 5 bases short and J 2 bases short, with 13 bases between. CDR1 MDHEN and CDR2 SYDVKM come from the germline V gene. The CDR3 loop reads CASSPRGSAYNEQFF. CDR3 nucleotide sequence: TGTGCCAGCAGTCCGAGGGGATCCGCCTACAATGAGCAGTTCTTC.

This clonotype was observed many times. The CDR3 sequence: CASSPFTGSGREQYF. DNA of the CDR3: TGTGCCAGCAGCCCATTTACTGGGTCGGGGCGAGAGCAGTACTTC. The chain employs TRBV3-1 and TRBJ2-7; D tentatively fits TRBD1 or TRBD2 (5 bases each). CDR3 length: 15 amino acids. V lost 4 bases and J 7 bases, leaving 20 bases between the germline ends. Germline loops: CDR1 LGHDT, CDR2 YNNKEL (reference sequence).

This clonotype was detected ten times or more. This rearrangement joins TRBV6-5 to TRBJ1-5; 8 nucleotides agree with TRBD1. The germline V gene has CDR1 MNHEY and CDR2 SVGAGI. The CDR3 extends over 14 amino acids. With 2 bases clipped from V and 4 bases from J, the junction kept 1 base outside the gene matches. CDR3 bases: TGTGCCAGCAGTTACCGACAGGGGAATCAGCCCCAGCATTTT. This encodes CASSYRQGNQPQHF.

This clonotype was counted many times. This chain uses TRBV12-3 or TRBV12-4 with TRBJ2-2; unclear D gene. The CDR3 is made up of 13 amino acids. V lost 7 bases and J lost 0, with 6 bases in between. CDR3: CASISPNTGELFF. In nucleotides, the CDR3 is TGTGCCAGCATCTCGCCGAACACCGGGGAGCTGTTTTTT.

This clonotype was recorded many times. This sequence joins TRBV12-3 or TRBV12-4 and TRBJ2-1; 12 positions match TRBD2. Trimming removed 2 bases from V and 6 bases from J; junction bases left unmatched: 2. The CDR3 is 15 residues long. CDR3: CASSLRGLAGNEQFF. The DNA of the CDR3 is TGTGCCAGCAGTTTAAGGGGACTAGCGGGCAATGAGCAGTTCTTC.

This clonotype was recorded many times. The chain couples TRBV20-1 to TRBJ1-1; D remains ambiguous. The CDR3 is 14 residues long. Trimming cost V 6 bases and J 4 bases, with 18 bases left between them. The germline CDR1 and CDR2 sequences are DFQATT and SNEGSKA (reference sequence). In DNA form, the CDR3 reads TGCAGTGCCCCGGATGGGCGGGGAGGCACTGAAGCTTTCTTT. It is translated as CSAPDGRGGTEAFF.

This clonotype was detected ten times or more. This sequence joins TRBV20-1 and TRBJ2-3; D remains ambiguous. V was pared by 6 bases and J by 0 bases, with 13 bases between. The CDR3 spans 14 residues. Germline values: CDR1 DFQATT, CDR2 SNEGSKA (reference sequence). This CDR3 reads CSAQGAGSTDTQYF. Written as DNA, the CDR3 is TGCAGTGCCCAAGGTGCCGGGAGCACAGATACGCAGTATTTT.

A remark on this clonotype: One junction end disagrees with the germline gene, perhaps due to a read error. This chain connects TRBV20-1 to TRBJ2-4, with 9 bases fitting TRBD2. Germline V gives CDR1 DFQATT, CDR2 SNEGSKA (reference sequence). The CDR3 covers 15 residues. The CDR3, as DNA: TGCTGTGCTAGATTAAGCGGGAGGGCCAAAAACATTCAGTACTTC. Translated: CCARLSGRAKNIQYF.

This clonotype was seen repeatedly, ten times or more. This sequence joins TRBV20-1 and TRBJ2-7, with 12 bases matching TRBD2. The junction had 5 bases not matched to a gene; V was cut back by 6 bases and J by 5 bases. CDR3 length: 13 amino acids. Germline loops: CDR1 DFQATT, CDR2 SNEGSKA (reference sequence). The CDR3 DNA reads TGCAGTGCCTGGACTAGCGGGAAGGACGAGCAGTACTTC. Protein: CSAWTSGKDEQYF.

This clonotype was picked up many times. The rearrangement links TRBV20-1 to TRBJ2-1; 7 bases match TRBD2. The V gene end was trimmed by 3 bases and the J gene end by 0 bases; junction bases not matched to a gene: 11. The CDR3 contains 17 residues. Per germline, CDR1 DFQATT and CDR2 SNEGSKA (reference sequence). The CDR3 loop reads CSASKAGVTSSYNEQFF. CDR3 nucleotides: TGCAGTGCTAGTAAGGCGGGAGTTACAAGCTCCTACAATGAGCAGTTCTTC.

This clonotype has a handful of counts. V and J are TRBV7-2 and TRBJ1-5; TRBD1 is a possible D gene (5 bases). The CDR3 consists of 14 residues. Trimming pared 4 bases from V and 7 bases from J, leaving 14 bases between. Per the germline V gene, CDR1 is SGHTA and CDR2 is FQGNSA. This CDR3 is CASSYDSFGQPQHF. CDR3 bases: TGTGCCAGCAGCTACGACAGCTTCGGCCAGCCCCAGCATTTT.

Ten or more counts support this clonotype. V is TRBV24-1 and J is TRBJ2-1; 8 bases are shared with TRBD2. V dropped 2 bases and J dropped 0; count of bases not matched to a gene: 2. The length of the CDR3 is 16 residues. Germline assignment: CDR1 KGHDR and CDR2 SFDVKD. CDR3 residues: CATSDSGTSSYNEQFF. As DNA, the CDR3 is TGTGCCACCAGTGATTCTGGGACTAGCTCCTACAATGAGCAGTTCTTC.

Worth noting for this clonotype: The junction departs from the called germline gene at one end, perhaps through a read error. The J gene is TRBJ2-1, the V gene TRBV20-1; 10 bases map to TRBD2. Germline CDR1 DFQATT, CDR2 SNEGSKA (reference sequence). The CDR3 loop spans 15 amino acids. This CDR3 reads CSARGLAGDMNEQFF. DNA for the CDR3: TGCAGTGCCAGAGGCCTAGCGGGAGACATGAATGAGCAGTTCTTC.